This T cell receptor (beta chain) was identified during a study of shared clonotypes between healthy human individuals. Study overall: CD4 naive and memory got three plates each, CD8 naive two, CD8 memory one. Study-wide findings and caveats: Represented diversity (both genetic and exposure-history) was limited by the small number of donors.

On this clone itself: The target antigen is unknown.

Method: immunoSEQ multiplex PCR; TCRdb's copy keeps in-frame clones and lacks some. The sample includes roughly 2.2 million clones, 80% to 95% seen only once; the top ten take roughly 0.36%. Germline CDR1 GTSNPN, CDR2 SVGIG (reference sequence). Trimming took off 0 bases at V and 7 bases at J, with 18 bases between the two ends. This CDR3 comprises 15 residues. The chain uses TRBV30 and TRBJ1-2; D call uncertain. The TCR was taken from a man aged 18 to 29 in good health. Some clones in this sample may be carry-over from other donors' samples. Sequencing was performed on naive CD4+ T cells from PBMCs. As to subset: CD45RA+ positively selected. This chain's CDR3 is CAWSVPGRLFGGYTF. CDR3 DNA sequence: TGTGCCTGGAGTGTACCGGGAAGGCTCTTTGGTGGCTACACCTTC.